This T cell receptor (beta chain) was found in a study of human T cells and chemical hapten exposure. Whole-study results and caveats: Sensitizing to DPC left TCRs with a frequency above 1 in 1000 unaltered.

Time point meaning: pre-sensitization, week 0. This sample's treatment: therapeutic diphenylcyclopropenone sensitization with weekly scalp DPC. This CDR3 has 14 residues. Germline-derived CDR1 and CDR2 are DFQATT and SNEGSKA (reference sequence). V lost 6 bases, J lost 7 bases, and 11 bases stayed unmatched. About this clonotype: Its antigen is not identified.

Library construction involved attaching unique molecular identifiers to individual cDNA molecules, which allowed quantitative, reproducible TCR counting. Original handling: There were a median of approximately 88,000 TCRs per sample, with a range from roughly 20,000 to 700,000. TCRdb independently ran MiXCR on the RACE reads; one entry per CDR3 protein. V and J calls and clone size were set by TCRdb, not the authors. The sample records about 110,000 distinct CDR3 sequences, about 12% being singletons. This chain uses TRBV20-1 with TRBJ2-1, with 8 positions matching TRBD2. Here the sequenced sample was whole blood, taken in connection with sensitization to the hapten diphenylcyclopropenone (DPC). The clonotype was recovered from a woman aged 45-60 years with alopecia areata. Some clones in this sample may be carry-over from other donors' samples. In DNA, the CDR3 is TGCAGTGCCCCCCGAGCGGGAGTTGAAAATGAGCAGTTCTTC. It yields the protein CSAPRAGVENEQFF.